This T cell receptor (beta chain) was captured in a study of cytomegalovirus exposure and HLA in healthy donors. Germline V gene sequence: CDR1 MDHEN, CDR2 SYDVKM. The CDR3 sequence is 14 residues long. J lost 4 bases, V lost 6 bases, and 0 bases had no gene match. The repertoire was sequenced with immunoSEQ multiplex PCR; TCRdb's copy has only in-frame clones and lacks some. Among about 21,000 clones listed, about 97% were seen once. The chain combines TRBV28 with TRBJ2-7, with TRBD2 matching over 16 bases. The clonotype comes from a man aged 25 to 40 in good health and CMV-seropositive. Sequencing was carried out using PBMCs. CDR3 sequence reads: CASRGLAGGYEQYF. CDR3 bases: TGTGCCAGCAGGGGACTAGCGGGAGGGTACGAGCAGTACTTC.